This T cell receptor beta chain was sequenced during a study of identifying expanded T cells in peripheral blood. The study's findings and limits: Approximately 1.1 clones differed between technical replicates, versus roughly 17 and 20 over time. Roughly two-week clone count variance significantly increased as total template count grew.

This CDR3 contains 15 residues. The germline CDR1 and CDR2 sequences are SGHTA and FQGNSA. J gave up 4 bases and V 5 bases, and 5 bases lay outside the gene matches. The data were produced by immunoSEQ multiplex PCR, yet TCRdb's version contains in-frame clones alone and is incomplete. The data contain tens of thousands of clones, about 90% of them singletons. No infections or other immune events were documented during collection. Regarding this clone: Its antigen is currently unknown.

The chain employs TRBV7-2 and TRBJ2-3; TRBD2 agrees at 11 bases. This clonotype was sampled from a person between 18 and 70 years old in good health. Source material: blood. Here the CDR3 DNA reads TGTGCCAGCAGCCCACGACTAGCGGGGCCAGATACGCAGTATTTT. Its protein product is CASSPRLAGPDTQYF.